Below are 20 T cell receptor beta chains sequenced from a single sample in a study of cytotoxic CD8 clonotypes in ibrutinib-treated CLL. The protocol was immunoSEQ multiplex PCR, while the TCRdb copy is restricted to in-frame clones and leaves out a portion. The repertoire consists of 250,000 to 350,000 clones, with less than 85% occurring once and the leading ten covering about 5.7%. The sequencing here drew on PBMCs, taken at disease progression, from a patient treated with ibrutinib. The receptors originated from a human donor with chronic lymphocytic leukemia.

This chain joins TRBV9 and TRBJ2-1; 7 bases are a match to TRBD1. CDR1 is SGDLS, CDR2 YYNGEE, per germline. The CDR3 loop spans 13 amino acids. J was trimmed by 8 bases and V by 4 bases; bases with no gene match: 6. CDR3 bases: TGTGCCAGCAGCCCCCGACAGGGTCATGAGCAGTTCTTC. Translation gives CASSPRQGHEQFF. The entire variable domain, with the rest obtained from reference TRBV9 and TRBJ2-1, is as follows: DSGVTQTPKHLITATGQRVTLRCSPRSGDLSVYWYQQSLDQGLQFLIQYYNGEERAKGNILERFSAQQFPDLHSELNLSSLELGDSALYFCASSPRQGHEQFFGPGTRLTVL.

The chain uses TRBV13 and TRBJ2-1; 9 bases align to TRBD1. The germline gives CDR1 PRHDT, CDR2 FYEKMQ (reference sequence). CDR3 length equals 16 residues. J lost 6 bases, V lost 4 bases, and 10 bases had no gene match. The CDR3 region is CASSSRGTGPINEQFF. CDR3 sequence (DNA): TGTGCCAGCAGCTCCCGGGGGACAGGGCCCATCAATGAGCAGTTCTTC.

This clone was seen more than once but under ten times. The chain has TRBV27 and TRBJ2-7; D gene ambiguous. V was cut by 4 bases and J by 5 bases, with 6 bases left in between. The CDR3 length is 11 residues. The V gene's germline CDR1 is MNHEY and CDR2 SMNVEV (reference sequence). CDR3 loop: CASSSTNEQYF. As DNA, the CDR3 is TGTGCCAGCAGTTCAACCAACGAGCAGTACTTC.

This clone was seen a few times. The CDR3 sequence is CASSSRTGDYGYTF. In DNA form, the CDR3 reads TGTGCCAGCTCCAGTCGGACAGGGGACTATGGCTACACCTTC. J is TRBJ1-2 and V is TRBV27; TRBD1 agrees at 9 bases. Germline lookup yields CDR1 MNHEY and CDR2 SMNVEV (reference sequence). This CDR3 contains 14 residues. The V gene end was trimmed by 8 bases and the J gene end by 3 bases; junction bases not matched to a gene: 7.

The chain combines TRBV5-1 with TRBJ2-3; 9 bases agree with TRBD2. The trim removed 4 bases at V and 1 base at J, leaving 10 bases unmatched. This CDR3 spans 17 amino acids. Germline CDR1 reads SGHRS; CDR2 reads YFSETQ. CDR3 amino acids: CASSPRVWTSGTDTQYF. The CDR3 bases are TGCGCCAGCAGCCCCCGTGTCTGGACTAGCGGCACAGATACGCAGTATTTT. Based on the CDR3 plus reference TRBV5-1 and TRBJ2-3, the full variable domain is KAGVTQTPRYLIKTRGQQVTLSCSPISGHRSVSWYQQTPGQGLQFLFEYFSETQRNKGNFPGRFSGRQFSNSRSEMNVSTLELGDSALYLCASSPRVWTSGTDTQYFGPGTRLTVL.

There are a few counts of this clone. The J gene is TRBJ1-5, the V gene TRBV6-6; TRBD1 might be the D (5 bases). The CDR3 is 14 residues long. The V end was cut by 4 bases, the J end by 1 base, with 8 bases between. Germline values: CDR1 MNHNY, CDR2 SVGAGI (reference sequence). For the CDR3, the DNA is TGTGCCAGCAGTTCCGGGGGAAGCAATCAGCCCCAGCATTTT. It translates to CASSSGGSNQPQHF.

The chain links TRBV7-3 to TRBJ2-1; 7 nucleotides match TRBD2. The CDR3 runs 18 residues. V was clipped by 2 bases and J by 0 bases; unmatched bases: 10. Germline CDR1 SGHTA, CDR2 FQGTGA. The CDR3 bases are TGTGCCAGCAGCTTATGGAACAGCGGGACGAGCTCCTACAATGAGCAGTTCTTC. Protein sequence: CASSLWNSGTSSYNEQFF.

The rearrangement links TRBV19 to TRBJ2-7; 9 bases match TRBD1. The germline V gene has CDR1 LNHDA and CDR2 SQIVND (reference sequence). The CDR3 is made up of 12 amino acids. The ends lost 10 bases at V and 6 bases at J; junction bases unmatched: 7. CDR3 DNA sequence: TGTGCCACCGGGACAGGGAATTTCGAGCAGTACTTC. As protein: CATGTGNFEQYF.

This clone was seen a single time. The chain combines TRBV28 with TRBJ1-4; 7 bases are shared with TRBD1. From germline, CDR1 is MDHEN and CDR2 SYDVKM. V shed 5 bases, J shed 5 bases, and the junction held 5 bases outside the gene matches. The length of the CDR3 is 14 residues. This CDR3 is CASSRTGGNEKLFF. Written as DNA, the CDR3 is TGTGCCAGCAGTCGGACAGGTGGCAATGAAAAACTGTTTTTT.

V and J are TRBV11-2 and TRBJ2-2; 8 bases agree with TRBD1. This CDR3 contains 15 residues. CDR1 SGHAT and CDR2 FQNNGV come from the germline V gene. Germline trimming cut 6 bases from V and 8 bases from J; bases unmatched to any gene: 11. This CDR3 is CASSSRTGTEGELFF. The CDR3 DNA reads TGTGCCAGCAGTTCCCGGACAGGGACGGAGGGGGAGCTGTTTTTT.

The J gene is TRBJ2-1, the V gene TRBV27; no firm D call. Trimming took off 3 bases at V and 1 base at J, with 10 bases between the two ends. CDR1 MNHEY and CDR2 SMNVEV come from the germline V gene (reference sequence). The CDR3 has 15 amino acids. This CDR3 is CASSLSVRSYNEQFF. CDR3 nucleotides: TGTGCCAGCAGTTTGTCTGTCAGGTCCTACAATGAGCAGTTCTTC.

The V gene is TRBV7-2, the J gene TRBJ2-7; no definite D call. Germline V gives CDR1 SGHTA, CDR2 FQGNSA. V was pared by 5 bases and J by 3 bases, with 11 bases between. The CDR3 covers 13 residues. CDR3 sequence: CASSPPSLYEQYF. CDR3 bases: TGTGCCAGCAGCCCCCCATCCCTCTACGAGCAGTACTTC. The complete variable domain, with remaining parts taken from reference TRBV7-2 and TRBJ2-7, reads GAGVSQSPSNKVTEKGKDVELRCDPISGHTALYWYRQSLGQGLEFLIYFQGNSAPDKSGLPSDRFSAERTGGSVSTLTIQRTQQEDSAVYLCASSPPSLYEQYFGPGTRLTVT.

The chain carries TRBV6-5 and TRBJ2-1; a weak D match, TRBD2 (6 bases). The V end lost 6 bases, the J end lost 8 bases, and 11 bases lay between the germline ends. The germline CDR1 and CDR2 sequences are MNHEY and SVGAGI. The CDR3 is made up of 12 amino acids. For the CDR3, the DNA is TGTGCCAGCAGCACGACGGGGGATGAGCAGTTCTTC. It is translated as CASSTTGDEQFF.

This sequence joins TRBV4-2 and TRBJ1-4; D ambiguous. Between the trimmed V and J ends, which lost 0 bases and 7 bases, there was a span of 12 bases. The CDR3 runs to 15 residues. Germline CDR1 and CDR2: LGHNA and YNFKEQ. The CDR3 DNA sequence: TGTGCCAGCAGCCAAGAATTTAACCGGGGTGAAAAACTGTTTTTT. Translated, it gives CASSQEFNRGEKLFF.

V and J are TRBV7-2 and TRBJ1-4; 10 bases are a match to TRBD1. The CDR3 has 15 residues. Germline values: CDR1 SGHTA, CDR2 FQGNSA. After removal of 5 bases from V and 8 bases from J, the junction contained 8 bases not matched to a gene. CDR3 sequence (DNA): TGTGCCAGCAGCGTAAGACAGGGGGCGGCAGAAAAACTGTTTTTT. Protein sequence: CASSVRQGAAEKLFF.

This clone was detected once. This rearrangement joins TRBV18 to TRBJ1-1; TRBD1 agrees at 7 bases. The CDR3 loop spans 13 amino acids. Per germline, CDR1 KGHSH and CDR2 LQKENI. The V segment lost 8 bases and the J segment 1 base; nucleotides outside the gene matches: 4. The CDR3 loop is CASTGDPNTEAFF. The CDR3 DNA follows: TGTGCCAGCACAGGGGACCCGAACACTGAAGCTTTCTTT.

The chain couples TRBV5-1 to TRBJ1-1; no reliable D call. The CDR3 has 13 residues. Germline V gives CDR1 SGHRS, CDR2 YFSETQ. V dropped 4 bases and J dropped 0 bases, with 7 bases sitting between them. The CDR3 DNA is TGCGCCAGCAGCACAAATCTGAACACTGAAGCTTTCTTT. As protein: CASSTNLNTEAFF.

The rearrangement uses TRBV19 and TRBJ2-1; D is unresolved. The CDR3 runs to 13 residues. Germline CDR1 LNHDA, CDR2 SQIVND (reference sequence). Trimming cost V 3 bases and J 6 bases, with 9 bases left between them. The CDR3 loop reads CASSIVSGNEQFF. The DNA for the CDR3 is TGTGCCAGTAGTATCGTTTCCGGCAATGAGCAGTTCTTC.

This chain uses TRBV4-1 with TRBJ1-5, with D unresolved. Trimming took 1 base from V and 5 from J, leaving 12 bases between them. CDR3 length: 15 amino acids. The germline gives CDR1 MGHRA, CDR2 YSYEKL. The CDR3, as DNA: TGCGCCAGCAGCCAAGGGTTATGGGTGGATCAGCCCCAGCATTTT. Translation: CASSQGLWVDQPQHF.

This chain links TRBV29-1 with TRBJ2-5, with 12 bases identical to TRBD1. The CDR3 consists of 14 residues. Germline trimming cut 6 bases from V and 5 bases from J; bases unmatched to any gene: 7. Germline V lookup: CDR1 SQVTM, CDR2 ANQGSEA. CDR3 nucleotide sequence: TGCAGCGTGGGACAGGGGGCGCTTAGGGAGACCCAGTACTTC. Translated: CSVGQGALRETQYF.